A selection of T cell receptor beta chains follows, all from one sample in a study of cytomegalovirus exposure and HLA in healthy donors. TCRdb's table, derived via immunoSEQ multiplex PCR, lists solely in-frame clones and lacks some. The sample lists over 100,000 clones; about 60% were seen once. Sequencing was done on a sample of PBMCs. The receptors originated from a woman aged 25 to 39 in good health and CMV-seronegative. Each CDR3 is given with its conserved first and last residue. A D gene is named only where the DNA matches it firmly. Where a row states a size, it is once, few, many or the class of an expanded clone; other rows omit it.

j_gene	v_gene	abundance	d_gene	CDR3nt	CDR3aa
TRBJ1-5	TRBV6-6	NA	TRBD1	TGTGCCAGCAGTACTGTAAGGGACAGGGGTCAGCCCCAGCATTTT	CASSTVRDRGQPQHF
TRBJ1-2	TRBV28	NA	NA	TGTGCCAGCAGTCCATCCGCGAGGGTGTATGGCTACACCTTC	CASSPSARVYGYTF
TRBJ2-7	TRBV28	NA	TRBD1	TGTGCCAGCACCATCCATCCGACAGGGACCTACGAGCAGTACTTC	CASTIHPTGTYEQYF
TRBJ1-1	TRBV10-3	few	NA	TGTGCCATCAGTGAAGGAGGGATAGGCACTGAAGCTTTCTTT	CAISEGGIGTEAFF
TRBJ1-1	TRBV28	NA	TRBD1	TGTGCCAGCAGTCCCAGACAGGGACCCCCCATGAACACTGAAGCTTTCTTT	CASSPRQGPPMNTEAFF
TRBJ2-1	TRBV6-5	NA	TRBD1	TGTGCCAGCAGTGGCGGACAGGGCATCTACAATGAGCAGTTCTTC	CASSGGQGIYNEQFF
TRBJ1-1	TRBV6-5	NA	TRBD1	TGCGCCAGCAGTTCGCAGGGGGCGCGGACTGAAGCTTTCTTT	CASSSQGARTEAFF
TRBJ2-7	TRBV28	once	NA	TGTGCCAGCAGTTCGCCCCTACTCCGGGAGCAGTACTTC	CASSSPLLREQYF
TRBJ2-6	TRBV28	NA	NA	TGTGCCAGCAGTGAGGGTTACCCTGGGGCCAACGTCCTGACTTTC	CASSEGYPGANVLTF
TRBJ1-2	TRBV28	NA	NA	TGTGCCAGCAGCATGCCCACGGGACTGTACTATGGCTACACCTTC	CASSMPTGLYYGYTF
TRBJ2-1	TRBV7-9	few	TRBD1	TGTGCCAGCAGCCCGCGAGACAGGGTCAGGAATGAGCAGTTCTTC	CASSPRDRVRNEQFF
TRBJ2-5	TRBV28	NA	NA	TGTGCCAGCAGCTCCCCCAGCGAAGAGACCCAGTACTTC	CASSSPSEETQYF
TRBJ2-3	TRBV28	NA	TRBD1	TGTGCCAGCACCCTATGGGCAGGGGGCTCCCCCACAGATACGCAGTATTTT	CASTLWAGGSPTDTQYF
TRBJ2-4	TRBV29-1	once	TRBD2	TGCAGCGGGACCCCGGGACTAGCGGGCGGCATTCAGTACTTC	CSGTPGLAGGIQYF
TRBJ1-5	TRBV6-1	few	NA	TGTGCCAGCAGTGAAACAGGGATCAATCAGCCCCAGCATTTT	CASSETGINQPQHF
TRBJ2-2	TRBV19	NA	TRBD2	TGTGCCAGTAGTAAGCTAGCGGGAGATATCACCGGGGAGCTGTTTTTT	CASSKLAGDITGELFF
TRBJ1-5	TRBV28	few	NA	TGTGCCAGCAGTTCGCGGCAGCCAGGAGGTCGACAGCCCCAGCATTTT	CASSSRQPGGRQPQHF
TRBJ2-2	TRBV7-2	NA	NA	TGTGCCAGCAGCCGGTACACCGGGGAGCTGTTTTTT	CASSRYTGELFF
TRBJ2-7	TRBV11-3	NA	NA	TGTGCCAGCAGCTTAAACGGGAACTCCTACGAGCAGTACTTC	CASSLNGNSYEQYF
TRBJ2-1	TRBV9	NA	TRBD2	TGTGCCAGCAGCTTCGCCCGACTAGCGGCCGACAATGAGCAGTTCTTC	CASSFARLAADNEQFF
TRBJ2-1	TRBV6-1	NA	TRBD1	TGTGCCAGCATCCCAGAGGACAGGGGTTACAATGAGCAGTTCTTC	CASIPEDRGYNEQFF
TRBJ1-1	TRBV11-2	NA	NA	TGTGCCAGCAGCGAAGGGGCTGAAGCTTTCTTT	CASSEGAEAFF
TRBJ1-2	TRBV19	NA	NA	TGTGCCAGTGGTTCAGGAGGATATGGCTACACCTTC	CASGSGGYGYTF
TRBJ2-7	TRBV19	few	TRBD2	TGTGCCAGTAGGCCGGGCCCACCGACTAGCGGGACGCTTTACGAGCAGTACTTC	CASRPGPPTSGTLYEQYF
TRBJ2-3	TRBV7-2	few	NA	TGTGCCAGCAGCCGGGAGTATACTGCAGATACGCAGTATTTT	CASSREYTADTQYF
TRBJ1-4	TRBV7-8	few	TRBD1	TGTGCCAGCAGCCCCAAAGACAGGGAGGAAAAACTGTTTTTT	CASSPKDREEKLFF
TRBJ2-2	TRBV6-6	NA	NA	TGTGCCAGCAGTTATAGTAGCGCCGGGGAGCTGTTTTTT	CASSYSSAGELFF
TRBJ1-5	TRBV28	NA	NA	TGTGCCAGCAGTTTATGGGGGGCCTCTAGCAATCAGCCCCAGCATTTT	CASSLWGASSNQPQHF
TRBJ2-6	TRBV7-3	NA	NA	TGTGCCAGCAGCTTACTGGGGGCGGGTGGGGCCAACGTCCTGACTTTC	CASSLLGAGGANVLTF